This T cell receptor beta chain was identified during a study of OX40 agonist ivuxolimab in advanced cancers. Assay used: immunoSEQ multiplex PCR; TCRdb lists only in-frame clones, some missing. The sample shows around 66,000 clones, around 84% of them seen only once. Trimming removed 4 bases at V and 2 bases at J, with 16 bases between. CDR1 SGHNT and CDR2 YYREEE come from the germline V gene (reference sequence). CDR3 length equals 15 residues. The chain employs TRBV5-4 and TRBJ2-7; D is perhaps TRBD2 (6 bases). The source material was CD4+ or CD8+ T cells sorted from blood, sampled in a trial of the OX40 agonist ivuxolimab. This TCR was recovered from an adult with an advanced solid tumor such as melanoma, head and neck, liver or kidney cancer. The CDR3 region has the DNA TGTGCCAGCAGCAATCCCGGGACTGGGACCTACGAGCAGTACTTC. Its translation is CASSNPGTGTYEQYF.